The next 20 T cell receptor beta chains were all read from a single sample in a study of shared clonotypes between healthy human individuals. Sequencing used immunoSEQ multiplex PCR; TCRdb keeps in-frame clones, though not all of them. The sample carries 780,000 or so clones, just under 75% recorded once. Sequenced material: memory CD4+ T cells sorted from blood. Subset here: CD45RA-negative fraction. All receptors derive from a woman aged 25 to 45 in good health.

The chain joins TRBV30 to TRBJ2-7; TRBD1 or TRBD2 may be the D gene (5 bases each). The ends were cut back, 4 bases at V and 1 base at J, with 11 bases in the middle. The CDR3 extends over 13 amino acids. In germline, CDR1 is GTSNPN, CDR2 SVGIG (reference sequence). The CDR3: CAWTRDVSYEQYF. Here the CDR3 DNA reads TGTGCCTGGACCCGGGACGTTTCCTACGAGCAGTACTTC.

V usage is TRBV10-3 and J usage is TRBJ2-5, with D perhaps TRBD1 or TRBD2 (5 bases each). From germline, CDR1 is ENHRY and CDR2 SYGVKD. The CDR3 spans 14 residues. Trimming shortened V by 4 bases and J by 5 bases, and 14 bases separated the two germline ends. In nucleotides, the CDR3 is TGTGCCATCAGTGCCCGGGGCGGGCCGGAGACCCAGTACTTC. Protein product: CAISARGGPETQYF.

The rearrangement uses TRBV7-2 and TRBJ1-5; D is possibly TRBD1 (5 bases). Trimming removed 5 bases at V and 5 bases at J, with 10 bases between. CDR3 length: 13 residues. Per the germline V gene, CDR1 is SGHTA and CDR2 is FQGNSA. The CDR3 sequence: CASSPLGDQPQHF. In DNA, the CDR3 is TGTGCCAGCAGCCCACTAGGGGATCAGCCCCAGCATTTT. Full variable domain (rest looked up from reference TRBV7-2 and TRBJ1-5): GAGVSQSPSNKVTEKGKDVELRCDPISGHTALYWYRQSLGQGLEFLIYFQGNSAPDKSGLPSDRFSAERTGGSVSTLTIQRTQQEDSAVYLCASSPLGDQPQHFGDGTRLSIL.

This chain links TRBV6-5 with TRBJ2-7; D remains ambiguous. V lost 0 bases and J 7 bases, leaving 16 bases between the germline ends. Germline V gene data show CDR1 as MNHEY and CDR2 as SVGAGI. The CDR3 has 15 amino acids. CDR3 coding DNA: TGTGCCAGCAGTTACTCGATGGCAGGACCACTTGAGCAGTACTTC. This encodes CASSYSMAGPLEQYF.

In its sample, this clone was seen a few times. Other DNA sequences of this sample code for an identical CDR3. V gene TRBV29-1 combines with J gene TRBJ2-5, with 7 bases matching TRBD1. CDR3 length: 12 residues. With 7 bases clipped from V and 5 bases from J, the junction kept 7 bases outside the gene matches. The germline V gene encodes CDR1 SQVTM and CDR2 ANQGSEA. The CDR3 DNA sequence: TGCAGCGGGCGACAGGGATCGGAGACCCAGTACTTC. It translates to CSGRQGSETQYF.

V and J are TRBV28 and TRBJ2-1, with TRBD1 as a possible D gene (8 bases). The CDR3 extends over 16 amino acids. Trimming left V 5 bases short and J 6 bases short, with 20 bases between. Germline loops: CDR1 MDHEN, CDR2 SYDVKM. The CDR3 bases are TGTGCCAGCAGTGTCACTGGACAGGGAGGGGGCAATGAGCAGTTCTTC. Translated: CASSVTGQGGGNEQFF.

The chain has TRBV18 and TRBJ2-7; 10 nucleotides line up with TRBD2. The CDR3 sequence is 15 residues long. Trimming removed 3 bases from V and 2 bases from J; junction bases left unmatched: 4. The germline CDR1 and CDR2 sequences are KGHSH and LQKENI. The CDR3 nucleotides read TGTGCCAGCTCACCTGGTAGCGGGAGGCCCTACGAGCAGTACTTC. Encoded protein: CASSPGSGRPYEQYF.

Worth noting for this clone: A junction end diverges from the germline sequence, so it may reflect a read error. This sequence joins TRBV6-1 and TRBJ2-3, with 10 bases fitting TRBD2. The germline CDR1 and CDR2 sequences are MNHNS and SASEGT. The CDR3 runs to 15 residues. Here the CDR3 DNA reads TGTGCCAGCAGGGACCCTAGCGGGAGCACCGATACGCAGTATTTT. Translated, it gives CASRDPSGSTDTQYF.

The chain joins TRBV11-2 to TRBJ2-7; TRBD1 matches at 9 bases. Germline-derived CDR1 and CDR2 are SGHAT and FQNNGV. Trimming removed 3 bases from V and 6 bases from J; junction bases left unmatched: 18. The CDR3 has 18 residues. CDR3 nucleotide sequence: TGTGCCAGCAGCTTGTTTTCCGGACAGGGGATGTTCGCCTCCGAGCAGTACTTC. Protein sequence: CASSLFSGQGMFASEQYF.

About this clone itself: At the DNA level, this CDR3 is encoded by other sequences in the same sample as well. The gene calls are TRBV18 and TRBJ1-1; D remains unclear. The CDR3 sequence is 13 residues long. V was cut by 3 bases and J by 1 base, with 6 bases left in between. The germline CDR1 and CDR2 sequences are KGHSH and LQKENI. CDR3 coding DNA: TGTGCCAGCTCACCCACAGCGAACACTGAAGCTTTCTTT. Protein: CASSPTANTEAFF.

The chain uses TRBV10-3 and TRBJ1-5, with no clear D. V lost 2 bases and J lost 4, with 6 bases in between. The CDR3 length is 13 residues. Germline CDR1 reads ENHRY; CDR2 reads SYGVKD. The CDR3 nucleotides are TGTGCCATCAGTGAGAATAGGAATCAGCCCCAGCATTTT. This codes for CAISENRNQPQHF.

This clone has a single count. As DNA, the CDR3 is TGTGCCAGCGGCGCGCGGGGGTTTCAAAACATTCAGTACTTC. Translating gives CASGARGFQNIQYF. The chain employs TRBV25-1 and TRBJ2-4; TRBD2 matches at 7 bases. There are 14 residues in the CDR3. CDR1 and CDR2 (germline): MGHDK, SYGVNS. V was pared by 8 bases and J by 5 bases, with 9 bases of the junction left unmatched.

The chain couples TRBV9 to TRBJ2-5; TRBD2 agrees at 7 bases. The germline V gene encodes CDR1 SGDLS and CDR2 YYNGEE. This CDR3 region has 15 residues. After removal of 4 bases from V and 1 base from J, the junction contained 7 bases not matched to a gene. In DNA, the CDR3 is TGTGCCAGCAGCACTGGGACTACCCGCCAAGAGACCCAGTACTTC. It yields the protein CASSTGTTRQETQYF. Looking up the rest from reference TRBV9 and TRBJ2-5 gives the full variable domain: DSGVTQTPKHLITATGQRVTLRCSPRSGDLSVYWYQQSLDQGLQFLIQYYNGEERAKGNILERFSAQQFPDLHSELNLSSLELGDSALYFCASSTGTTRQETQYFGPGTRLLVL.

The rearrangement uses TRBV6-5 and TRBJ1-1; 7 bases agree with TRBD1. This CDR3 spans 15 amino acids. With 5 bases clipped from V and 0 bases from J, the junction kept 6 bases outside the gene matches. Per germline, CDR1 MNHEY and CDR2 SVGAGI. CDR3 in amino acids: CASSRGGQLNTEAFF. For the CDR3, the DNA is TGTGCCAGCAGTAGGGGGGGACAGCTGAACACTGAAGCTTTCTTT.

With regard to this clone: Additional DNA sequences in this sample encode the identical CDR3. J is TRBJ2-6 and V is TRBV18; D gene ambiguous. Trimming left V 3 bases short and J 0 bases short, with 6 bases between. CDR1 KGHSH and CDR2 LQKENI come from the germline V gene. The CDR3 runs 15 residues. The DNA of the CDR3 is TGTGCCAGCTCACCCGAGGTCTCTGGGGCCAACGTCCTGACTTTC. Protein: CASSPEVSGANVLTF.

The rearrangement uses TRBV5-1 and TRBJ2-7; TRBD1 matches at 10 bases. V was pared by 0 bases and J by 7 bases, with 7 bases of the junction left unmatched. This CDR3 has 15 amino acids. Germline CDR1 reads SGHRS; CDR2 reads YFSETQ. CDR3 in DNA: TGCGCCAGCAGCTTGGGGACAGGGGGACTAGGGGAGCAGTACTTC. It yields the protein CASSLGTGGLGEQYF.

CDR3 bases: TGTGCCAGCAGTGTTTCGGCGGGCTATTCCACAGATACGCAGTATTTT. Translated, it gives CASSVSAGYSTDTQYF. The genes are TRBV6-1 and TRBJ2-3; D might be TRBD2 (5 bases). The germline V and J ends were trimmed by 4 bases and 2 bases, with 16 bases remaining between them. The CDR3 is 16 amino acids. CDR1 is MNHNS, CDR2 SASEGT, per germline.

The genes are TRBV5-1 and TRBJ2-1; 11 positions agree with TRBD2. V shed 5 bases and J 1 base; nucleotides not matched to a gene: 17. Germline CDR1 and CDR2: SGHRS and YFSETQ. CDR3 size: 20 residues. In nucleotides, the CDR3 is TGCGCCAGCAGTCCACAGGGTGTGCTAGCGGGAGGACGATCCTACAATGAGCAGTTCTTC. Translating it yields CASSPQGVLAGGRSYNEQFF.

This chain connects TRBV28 to TRBJ1-5; the D gene is possibly TRBD1 (6 bases). The CDR3 consists of 16 residues. Germline lookup yields CDR1 MDHEN and CDR2 SYDVKM. V was shortened by 6 bases and J by 3 bases, with 18 bases between the two germline ends. Written as DNA, the CDR3 is TGTGCCAGCAGCAGCCCTAGAACAGGGAACAATCAGCCCCAGCATTTT. It encodes CASSSPRTGNNQPQHF.

The chain is built from TRBV9 and TRBJ2-6; D not resolved. V was cut by 2 bases and J by 0 bases, with 9 bases left in between. Germline CDR1 reads SGDLS; CDR2 reads YYNGEE. The CDR3 has 16 amino acids. The CDR3 loop is CASSVGVYSGANVLTF. Here the CDR3 DNA reads TGTGCCAGCAGCGTCGGTGTGTACTCTGGGGCCAACGTCCTGACTTTC.